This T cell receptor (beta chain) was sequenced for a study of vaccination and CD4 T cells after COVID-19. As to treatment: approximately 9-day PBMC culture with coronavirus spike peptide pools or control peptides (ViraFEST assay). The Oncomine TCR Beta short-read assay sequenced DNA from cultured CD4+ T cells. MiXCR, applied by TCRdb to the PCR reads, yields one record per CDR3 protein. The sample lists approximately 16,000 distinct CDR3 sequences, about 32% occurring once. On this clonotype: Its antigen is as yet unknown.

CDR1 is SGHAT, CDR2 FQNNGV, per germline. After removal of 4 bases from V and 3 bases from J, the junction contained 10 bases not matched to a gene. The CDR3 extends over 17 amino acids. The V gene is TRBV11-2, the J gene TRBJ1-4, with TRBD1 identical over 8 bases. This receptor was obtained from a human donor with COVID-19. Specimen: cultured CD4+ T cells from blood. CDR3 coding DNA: TGTGCCAGCAGCTACGACAGGGGAGGGGTTGCTAATGAAAAACTGTTTTTT. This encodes CASSYDRGGVANEKLFF.